The clone carrying this TCR beta chain was seen many times. Germline-derived CDR1 and CDR2 are SGHTA and FQGNSA. The V gene lost 1 base and the J gene lost 0 bases, with 6 bases spanning the gap. The CDR3 extends over 14 amino acids. Time point of the sample: patch test 2, 6 weeks after DPC sensitization. Treatment in this sample: therapeutic diphenylcyclopropenone sensitization with weekly scalp DPC. Via MiXCR, TCRdb re-called the RACE reads, giving one row per CDR3 protein. The data hold approximately 80,000 distinct CDR3 sequences, with 10% to 13% observed a single time. The data stem from a study of human T cells and chemical hapten exposure. Study context: On the upper back, patch tests were applied with 0.01% DPC and read at 6 days.

V usage is TRBV7-2 and J usage is TRBJ1-1, with unresolved D. This sequence was found in a woman in her twenties or thirties with alopecia areata. Some clones in this sample may be carry-over from other donors' samples. Source: whole blood, taken in connection with sensitization to the hapten diphenylcyclopropenone (DPC). CDR3 sequence: CASSLVALNTEAFF. CDR3 nucleotide sequence: TGTGCCAGCAGCTTAGTAGCCCTGAACACTGAAGCTTTCTTT.